Presented here are 4 T cell receptor beta chains from one specimen sequenced in a study of response to subunit inactivated influenza vaccine. TCRdb re-called the RT-PCR reads through MiXCR, storing one row per CDR3 protein. The sample shows 450,000 to 700,000 distinct CDR3 sequences, 12% to 15% of them seen only once. This specimen consisted of PBMCs from blood, obtained about 12 days after vaccination. The receptors originated from a man over 45 who received an inactivated influenza vaccine.

This clonotype came up a few times. CDR3 DNA sequence: TGTGCCAGCAGCTTAGCAGTGACAGCTCTTCAAGCTTTCTTT. Its translation: CASSLAVTALQAFF. This chain connects TRBV7-8 to TRBJ1-1, with D possibly TRBD1 on 5 matching bases. The CDR3 contains 14 residues. The V gene's germline CDR1 is SGHVS and CDR2 FQNEAQ. The V end lost 0 bases, the J end lost 9 bases, and 14 bases lay between the germline ends.

The genes are TRBV11-2 and TRBJ1-1; a weak D match, TRBD1 (5 bases). The CDR3 has 14 amino acids. V shed 5 bases and J shed 2 bases, with 12 bases lying between them. Germline CDR1 SGHAT, CDR2 FQNNGV. The chain's CDR3 is CASSAWGRNTEAFF. The CDR3 coding sequence is TGTGCCAGCAGCGCATGGGGCAGAAACACTGAAGCTTTCTTT.

In nucleotides, the CDR3 is TGTGCCAGCAGCCAAGGCGGGACTAAGATTTACAATGAGCAGTTCTTC. Its protein product is CASSQGGTKIYNEQFF. The rearrangement uses TRBV3-1 and TRBJ2-1; 7 bases are a match to TRBD2. The germline gives CDR1 LGHDT, CDR2 YNNKEL (reference sequence). V lost 1 base and J lost 4; bases outside the gene matches: 7. This CDR3 comprises 16 residues.

This clonotype was observed a few times. This chain uses TRBV12-3 or TRBV12-4 with TRBJ2-7, with no clear D. The CDR3 runs 14 residues. V shed 5 bases and J shed 4 bases, with 15 bases lying between them. The CDR3 coding sequence is TGTGCCAGCAGTCCTTCTCAGAATCGGTACGAGCAGTACTTC. As protein: CASSPSQNRYEQYF.